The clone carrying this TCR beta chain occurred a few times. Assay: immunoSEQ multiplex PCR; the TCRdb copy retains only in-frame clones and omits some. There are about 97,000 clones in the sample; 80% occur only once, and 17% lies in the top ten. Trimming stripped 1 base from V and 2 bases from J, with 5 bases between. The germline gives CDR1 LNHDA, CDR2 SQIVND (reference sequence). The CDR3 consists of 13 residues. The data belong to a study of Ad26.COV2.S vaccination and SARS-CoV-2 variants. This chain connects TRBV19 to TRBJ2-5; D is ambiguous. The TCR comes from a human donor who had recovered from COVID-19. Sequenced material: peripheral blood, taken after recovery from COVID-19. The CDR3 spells CASSIVGQETQYF. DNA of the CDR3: TGTGCCAGTAGTATAGTTGGTCAAGAGACCCAGTACTTC. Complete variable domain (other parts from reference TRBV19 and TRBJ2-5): DGGITQSPKYLFRKEGQNVTLSCEQNLNHDAMYWYRQDPGQGLRLIYYSQIVNDFQKGDIAEGYSVSREKKESFPLTVTSAQKNPTAFYLCASSIVGQETQYFGPGTRLLVL.